The source of this T cell receptor (beta chain) is a study of cytomegalovirus exposure and HLA in healthy donors. Findings and caveats of the study: Among the sequence variants, a highly shared cluster was likely an artifact of sequencing.

Donors were ostensibly healthy at sampling, although undocumented immune exposures were probable. In the PCR, 60 Vbeta and 13 Jbeta primers were used. Assay: immunoSEQ multiplex PCR; the TCRdb copy retains only in-frame clones and omits some. Among fewer than 60,000 clones listed, 72% were seen once. As for this clone: Its cognate antigen is unknown.

Germline V gene data show CDR1 as MNHNY and CDR2 as SVGAGI (reference sequence). Between the trimmed V and J ends, which lost 2 bases and 0 bases, there was a span of 9 bases. The CDR3 runs to 15 residues. The gene calls are TRBV6-6 and TRBJ2-3, with D possibly TRBD1 on 5 matching bases. This receptor was taken from a woman between 45 and 65 years old in good health and CMV-seropositive. The specimen was PBMCs. The CDR3 is CASSYVKGSTDTQYF. DNA of the CDR3: TGTGCCAGCAGTTACGTAAAGGGGAGCACAGATACGCAGTATTTT.